This TCR beta chain was observed in a study of T cell changes during pregnancy in multiple sclerosis. Produced via immunoSEQ multiplex PCR; TCRdb's table is partial and in-frame only. The table shows around 69,000 clones, with about 92% occurring only once. V was trimmed by 3 bases and J by 11 bases, leaving 14 bases between them. CDR1 and CDR2 (germline): SGHTA, FQGNSA. The CDR3 covers 12 residues. The source material was peripheral blood, sampled in the second trimester of pregnancy. The chain has TRBV7-2 and TRBJ2-7; a possible D gene is TRBD2 (5 bases). This receptor was obtained from a female donor in good health, enrolled as a control in a pregnancy study. Here the CDR3 DNA reads TGTGCCAGCAGCTTCAGCCGGGAAGACAAGTACTTC. It is translated as CASSFSREDKYF.